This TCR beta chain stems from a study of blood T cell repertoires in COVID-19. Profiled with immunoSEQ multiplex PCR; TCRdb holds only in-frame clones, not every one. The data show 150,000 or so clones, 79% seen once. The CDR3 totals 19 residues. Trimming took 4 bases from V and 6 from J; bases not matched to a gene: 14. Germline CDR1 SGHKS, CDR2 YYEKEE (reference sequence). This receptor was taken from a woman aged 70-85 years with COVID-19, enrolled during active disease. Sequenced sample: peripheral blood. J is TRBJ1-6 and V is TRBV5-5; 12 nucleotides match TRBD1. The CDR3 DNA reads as TGTGCCAGCAGCCCCCAGTTTCCGGGACAGGGGGCCGTTAATTCACCCCTCCACTTT. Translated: CASSPQFPGQGAVNSPLHF.